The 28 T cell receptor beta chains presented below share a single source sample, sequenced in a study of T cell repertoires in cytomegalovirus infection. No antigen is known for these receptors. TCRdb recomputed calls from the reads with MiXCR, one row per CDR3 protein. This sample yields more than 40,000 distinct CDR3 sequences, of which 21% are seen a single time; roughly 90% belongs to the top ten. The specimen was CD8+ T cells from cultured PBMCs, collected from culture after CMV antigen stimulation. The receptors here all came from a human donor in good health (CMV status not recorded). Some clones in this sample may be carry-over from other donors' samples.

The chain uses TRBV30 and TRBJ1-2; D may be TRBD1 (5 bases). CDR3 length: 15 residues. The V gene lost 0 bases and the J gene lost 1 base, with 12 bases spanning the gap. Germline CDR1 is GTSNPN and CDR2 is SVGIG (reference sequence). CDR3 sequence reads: CAWSVSGGGNYGYTF. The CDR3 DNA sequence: TGTGCCTGGAGTGTATCCGGCGGGGGTAACTATGGCTACACCTTC.

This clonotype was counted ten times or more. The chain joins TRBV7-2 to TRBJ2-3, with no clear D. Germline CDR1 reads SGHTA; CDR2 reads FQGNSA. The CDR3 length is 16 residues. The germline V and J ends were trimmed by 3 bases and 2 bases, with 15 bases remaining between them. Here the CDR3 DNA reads TGTGCCAGCAGCTTTACTCGGGCCCTGATCACAGATACGCAGTATTTT. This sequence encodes CASSFTRALITDTQYF.

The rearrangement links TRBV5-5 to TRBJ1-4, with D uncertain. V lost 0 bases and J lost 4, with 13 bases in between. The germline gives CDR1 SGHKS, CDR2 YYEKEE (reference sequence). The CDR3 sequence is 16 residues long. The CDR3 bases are TGTGCCAGCAGCTTGGTAGGAGGTGGTATTAATGAAAAACTGTTTTTT. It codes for CASSLVGGGINEKLFF.

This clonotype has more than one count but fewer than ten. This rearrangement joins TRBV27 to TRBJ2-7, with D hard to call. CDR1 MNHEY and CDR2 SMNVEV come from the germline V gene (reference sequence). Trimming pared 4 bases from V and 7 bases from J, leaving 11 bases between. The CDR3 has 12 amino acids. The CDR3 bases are TGTGCCAGCAGTTCCCCTTTAGGGGAGCAGTACTTC. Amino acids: CASSSPLGEQYF.

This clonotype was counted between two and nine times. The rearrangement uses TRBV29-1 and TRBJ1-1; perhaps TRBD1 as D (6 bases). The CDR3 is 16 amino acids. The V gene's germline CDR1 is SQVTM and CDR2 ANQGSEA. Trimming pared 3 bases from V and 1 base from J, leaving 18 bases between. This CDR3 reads CSVDLLRTVENTEAFF. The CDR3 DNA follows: TGCAGCGTTGACCTATTGAGGACAGTAGAGAACACTGAAGCTTTCTTT.

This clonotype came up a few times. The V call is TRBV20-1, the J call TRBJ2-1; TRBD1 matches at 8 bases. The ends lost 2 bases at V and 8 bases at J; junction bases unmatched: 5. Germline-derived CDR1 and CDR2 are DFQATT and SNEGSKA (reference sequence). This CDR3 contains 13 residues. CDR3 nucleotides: TGCAGTGCTAGATGGGCCAGGGGGCATGAGCAGTTCTTC. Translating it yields CSARWARGHEQFF.

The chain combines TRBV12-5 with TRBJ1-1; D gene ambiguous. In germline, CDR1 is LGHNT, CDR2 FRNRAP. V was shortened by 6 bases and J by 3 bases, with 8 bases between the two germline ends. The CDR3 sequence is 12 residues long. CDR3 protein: CASGLGYTEAFF. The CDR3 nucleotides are TGTGCTAGTGGCCTCGGGTACACTGAAGCTTTCTTT. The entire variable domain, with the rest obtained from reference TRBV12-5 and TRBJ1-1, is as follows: DARVTQTPRHKVTEMGQEVTMRCQPILGHNTVFWYRQTMMQGLELLAYFRNRAPLDDSGMPKDRFSAEMPDATLATLKIQPSEPRDSAVYFCASGLGYTEAFFGQGTRLTVV.

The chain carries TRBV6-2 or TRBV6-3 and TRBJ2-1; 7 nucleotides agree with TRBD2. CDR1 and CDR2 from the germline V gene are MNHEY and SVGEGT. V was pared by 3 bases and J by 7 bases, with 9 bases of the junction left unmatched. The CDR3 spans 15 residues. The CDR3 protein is CASSYLVGGPNEQFF. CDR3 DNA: TGTGCCAGCAGTTATTTGGTGGGAGGGCCAAATGAGCAGTTCTTC.

CDR3 coding DNA: TGTGCCAGCAGACCTACAGGGAGCACTGAAGCTTTCTTT. Its protein product is CASRPTGSTEAFF. The V and J genes are TRBV12-3 or TRBV12-4 and TRBJ1-1, with a tentative D call TRBD1 (6 bases). This CDR3 contains 13 residues. V lost 6 bases, J lost 4 bases, and 12 bases lay in between.

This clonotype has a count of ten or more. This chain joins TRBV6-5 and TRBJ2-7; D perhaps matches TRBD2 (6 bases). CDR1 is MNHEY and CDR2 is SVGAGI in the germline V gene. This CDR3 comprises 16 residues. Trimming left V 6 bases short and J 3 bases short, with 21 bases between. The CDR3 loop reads CASRPSLLAADYEQYF. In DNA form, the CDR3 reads TGTGCCAGCAGACCCTCGCTACTAGCCGCCGACTACGAGCAGTACTTC.

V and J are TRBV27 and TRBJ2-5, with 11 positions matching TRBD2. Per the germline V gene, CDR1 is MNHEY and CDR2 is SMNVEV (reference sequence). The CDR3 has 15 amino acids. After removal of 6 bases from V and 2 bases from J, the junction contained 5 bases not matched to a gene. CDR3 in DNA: TGTGCCAGCAGCCTAAGACTAGCGGGGCAAGAGACCCAGTACTTC. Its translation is CASSLRLAGQETQYF.

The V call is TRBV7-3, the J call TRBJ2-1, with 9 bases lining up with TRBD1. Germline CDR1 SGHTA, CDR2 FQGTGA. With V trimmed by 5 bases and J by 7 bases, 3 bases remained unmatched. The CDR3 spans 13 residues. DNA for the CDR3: TGTGCCAGCAGCCCTGGACAGGGGAATGAGCAGTTCTTC. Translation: CASSPGQGNEQFF.

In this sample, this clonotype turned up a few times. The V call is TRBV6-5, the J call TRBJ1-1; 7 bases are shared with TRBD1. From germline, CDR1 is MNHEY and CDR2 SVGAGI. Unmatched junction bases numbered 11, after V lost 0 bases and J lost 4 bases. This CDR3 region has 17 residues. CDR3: CASSYSTGSFMVTEAFF. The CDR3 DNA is TGTGCCAGCAGTTACTCGACAGGGAGTTTTATGGTCACTGAAGCTTTCTTT.

The CDR3 sequence is CASSAGLGTGELFF. Written as DNA, the CDR3 is TGTGCCAGCAGTGCGGGATTAGGCACCGGGGAGCTGTTTTTT. The J gene is TRBJ2-2, the V gene TRBV2; maybe TRBD2 (5 bases). Trimming took 4 bases from V and 4 from J, leaving 10 bases between them. From germline, CDR1 is SNHLY and CDR2 FYNNEI. CDR3 length: 14 amino acids.

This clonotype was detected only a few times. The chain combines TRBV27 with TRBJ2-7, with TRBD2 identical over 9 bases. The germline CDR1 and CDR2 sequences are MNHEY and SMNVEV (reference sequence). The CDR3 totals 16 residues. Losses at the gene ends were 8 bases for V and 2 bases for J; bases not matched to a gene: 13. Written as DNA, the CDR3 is TGTGCCAGCTCCTTTCAGCCTAGCGGGATGACCTACGAGCAGTACTTC. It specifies CASSFQPSGMTYEQYF.

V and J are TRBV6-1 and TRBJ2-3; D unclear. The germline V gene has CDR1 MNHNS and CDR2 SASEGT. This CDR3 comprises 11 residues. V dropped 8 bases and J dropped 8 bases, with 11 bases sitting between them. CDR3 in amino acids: CASRLGSTQYF. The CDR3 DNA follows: TGTGCCAGCCGTCTTGGAAGTACGCAGTATTTT.

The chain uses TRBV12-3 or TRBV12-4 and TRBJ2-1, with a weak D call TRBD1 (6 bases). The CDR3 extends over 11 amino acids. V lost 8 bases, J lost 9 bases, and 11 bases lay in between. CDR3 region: CASRSGVEQFF. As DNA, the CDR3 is TGTGCCAGCCGCTCAGGGGTTGAGCAGTTCTTC.

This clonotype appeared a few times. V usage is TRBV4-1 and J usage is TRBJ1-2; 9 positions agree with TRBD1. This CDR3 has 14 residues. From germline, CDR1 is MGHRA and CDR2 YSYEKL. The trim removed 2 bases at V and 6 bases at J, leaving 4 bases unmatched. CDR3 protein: CASSQPTGGNGYTF. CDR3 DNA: TGCGCCAGCAGCCAACCGACAGGGGGAAATGGCTACACCTTC.

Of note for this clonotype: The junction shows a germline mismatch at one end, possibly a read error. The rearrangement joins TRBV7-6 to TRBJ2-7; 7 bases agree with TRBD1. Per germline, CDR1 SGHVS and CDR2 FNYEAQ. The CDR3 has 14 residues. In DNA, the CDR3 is TGTGCCAGCAGCCCGACATGGACAGGTTACGACCAGTACTTC. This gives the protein CASSPTWTGYDQYF.

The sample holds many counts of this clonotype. The CDR3 region has the DNA TGCGCCAGCAGCCAAGATCTTCCCTACGAGCAGTACTTC. Translated: CASSQDLPYEQYF. This chain uses TRBV4-3 with TRBJ2-7, with unresolved D. Germline V gene sequence: CDR1 LGHNA, CDR2 YSLEER. The CDR3 spans 13 residues. V was trimmed by 0 bases and J by 2 bases, leaving 5 bases between them.

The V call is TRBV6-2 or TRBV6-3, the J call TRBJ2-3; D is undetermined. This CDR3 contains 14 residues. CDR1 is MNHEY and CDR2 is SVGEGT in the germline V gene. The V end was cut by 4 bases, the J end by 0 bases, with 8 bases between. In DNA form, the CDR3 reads TGTGCCAGCAGTTCCCAGACAAGCACAGATACGCAGTATTTT. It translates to CASSSQTSTDTQYF.

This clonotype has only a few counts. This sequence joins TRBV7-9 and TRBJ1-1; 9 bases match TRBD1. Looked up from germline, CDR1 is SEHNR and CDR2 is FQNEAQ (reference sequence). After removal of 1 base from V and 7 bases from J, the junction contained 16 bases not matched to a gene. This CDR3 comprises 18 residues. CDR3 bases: TGTGCCAGCAGCTTAGGACTACCTCGACAGGGGGTGAGGAATGAAGCTTTCTTT. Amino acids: CASSLGLPRQGVRNEAFF. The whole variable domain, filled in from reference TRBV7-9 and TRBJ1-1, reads DTGVSQNPRHKITKRGQNVTFRCDPISEHNRLYWYRQTLGQGPEFLTYFQNEAQLEKSRLLSDRFSAERPKGSFSTLEIQRTEQGDSAMYLCASSLGLPRQGVRNEAFFGQGTRLTVV.

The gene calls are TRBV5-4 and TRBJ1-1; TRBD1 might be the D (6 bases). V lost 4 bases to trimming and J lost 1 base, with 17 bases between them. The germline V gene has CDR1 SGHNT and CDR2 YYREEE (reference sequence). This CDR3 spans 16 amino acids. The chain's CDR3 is CASSPQMGAANTEAFF. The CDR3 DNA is TGTGCCAGCAGCCCTCAGATGGGGGCCGCGAACACTGAAGCTTTCTTT.

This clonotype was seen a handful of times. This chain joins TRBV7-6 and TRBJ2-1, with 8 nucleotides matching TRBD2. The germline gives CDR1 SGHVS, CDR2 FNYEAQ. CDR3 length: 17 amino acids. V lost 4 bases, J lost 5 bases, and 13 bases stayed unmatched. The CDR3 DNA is TGTGCCAGCAGCTCACCTCCCAAGCGGGAGATGGACAATGAGCAGTTCTTC. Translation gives CASSSPPKREMDNEQFF.

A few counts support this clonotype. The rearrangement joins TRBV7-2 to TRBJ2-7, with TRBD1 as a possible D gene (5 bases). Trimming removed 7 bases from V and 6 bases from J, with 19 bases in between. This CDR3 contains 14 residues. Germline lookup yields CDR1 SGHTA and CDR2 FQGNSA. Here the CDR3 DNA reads TGTGCCAGCACCACAGGACGGGCTCGGAGCGAGCAGTACTTC. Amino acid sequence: CASTTGRARSEQYF.

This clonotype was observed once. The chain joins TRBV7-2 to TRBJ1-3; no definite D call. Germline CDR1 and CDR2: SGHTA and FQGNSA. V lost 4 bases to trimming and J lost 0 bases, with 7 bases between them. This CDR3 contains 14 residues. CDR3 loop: CASSSYSSGNTIYF. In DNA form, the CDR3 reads TGTGCCAGCAGCTCCTACAGCTCTGGAAACACCATATATTTT.

The CDR3, as DNA: TGTGCCAGCAGCTTGATAGGTGGGGCTTGGAGGAATTCACCCCTCCACTTT. Translated, it gives CASSLIGGAWRNSPLHF. V and J are TRBV7-2 and TRBJ1-6, with TRBD1 as a possible D gene (5 bases). The V end lost 3 bases, the J end lost 7 bases, and 19 bases lay between the germline ends. CDR1 and CDR2 (germline): SGHTA, FQGNSA. This CDR3 is 17 amino acids long.

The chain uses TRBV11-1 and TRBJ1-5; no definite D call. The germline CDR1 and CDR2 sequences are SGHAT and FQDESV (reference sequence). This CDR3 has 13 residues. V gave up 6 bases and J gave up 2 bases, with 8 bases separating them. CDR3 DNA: TGTGCCAGCAGAGGACTGGGCAATCAGCCCCAGCATTTT. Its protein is CASRGLGNQPQHF.